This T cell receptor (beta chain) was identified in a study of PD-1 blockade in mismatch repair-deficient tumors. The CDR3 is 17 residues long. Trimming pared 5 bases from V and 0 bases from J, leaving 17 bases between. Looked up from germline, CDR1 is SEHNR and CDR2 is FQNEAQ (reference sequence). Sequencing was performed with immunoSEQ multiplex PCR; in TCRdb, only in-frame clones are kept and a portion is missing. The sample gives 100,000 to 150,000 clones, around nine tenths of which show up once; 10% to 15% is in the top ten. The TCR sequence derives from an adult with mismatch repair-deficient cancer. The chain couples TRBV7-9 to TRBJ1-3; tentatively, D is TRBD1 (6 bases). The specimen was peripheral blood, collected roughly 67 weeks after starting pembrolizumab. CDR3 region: CASSPRGTIYSGNTIYF. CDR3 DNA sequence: TGTGCCAGCAGCCCGAGGGGGACAATCTACTCTGGAAACACCATATATTTT.